The present T cell receptor (beta chain) was sequenced within a study of T-cell reconstitution after alpha-beta-depleted transplantation in children. Germline V gene lookup returns CDR1 SGHTA and CDR2 FQGNSA. The trim removed 5 bases at V and 2 bases at J, leaving 11 bases unmatched. The CDR3 contains 16 residues. Preparation of the TCRbeta library was carried out with unique molecular identifiers. TCRdb recomputed calls from the PCR reads with MiXCR, one row per CDR3 protein. The data contain around 680,000 distinct CDR3 sequences, 15% to 20% of them singletons. The receptor comes from a human donor who donated a stem cell graft to a child with acute myeloid leukemia. The genes are TRBV7-2 and TRBJ2-7; 8 bases align to TRBD1. The sequencing here drew on PBMCs from the stem cell graft donor, taken from the stem cell graft. The CDR3 bases are TGTGCCAGCAGCCCGACCCCGCACAGGGGGACCTACGAGCAGTACTTC. This codes for CASSPTPHRGTYEQYF. Complete variable domain (other parts from reference TRBV7-2 and TRBJ2-7): GAGVSQSPSNKVTEKGKDVELRCDPISGHTALYWYRQSLGQGLEFLIYFQGNSAPDKSGLPSDRFSAERTGGSVSTLTIQRTQQEDSAVYLCASSPTPHRGTYEQYFGPGTRLTVT.